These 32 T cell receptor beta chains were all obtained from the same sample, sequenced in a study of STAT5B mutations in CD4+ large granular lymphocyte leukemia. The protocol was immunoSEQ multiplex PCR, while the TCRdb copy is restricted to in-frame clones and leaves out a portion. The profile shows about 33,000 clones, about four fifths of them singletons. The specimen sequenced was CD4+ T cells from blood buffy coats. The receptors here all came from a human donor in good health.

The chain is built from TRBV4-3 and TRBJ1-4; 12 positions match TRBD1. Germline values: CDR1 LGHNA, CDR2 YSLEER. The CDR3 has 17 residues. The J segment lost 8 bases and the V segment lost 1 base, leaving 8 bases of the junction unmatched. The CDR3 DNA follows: TGCGCCAGCAGCCAAGCGGGAGGGGACAGGGGGCGCGAAAAACTGTTTTTT. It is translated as CASSQAGGDRGREKLFF.

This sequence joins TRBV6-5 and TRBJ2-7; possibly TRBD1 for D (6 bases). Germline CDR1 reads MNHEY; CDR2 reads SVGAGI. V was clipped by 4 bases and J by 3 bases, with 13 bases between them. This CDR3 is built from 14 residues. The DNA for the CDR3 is TGTGCCAGCAGTTCCGTGGGACAAGACTACGAGCAGTACTTC. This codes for CASSSVGQDYEQYF.

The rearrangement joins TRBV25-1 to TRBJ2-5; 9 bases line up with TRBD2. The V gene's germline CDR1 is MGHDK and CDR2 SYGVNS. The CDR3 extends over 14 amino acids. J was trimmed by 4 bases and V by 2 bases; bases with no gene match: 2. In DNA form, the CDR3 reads TGTGCCAGCAGTGAAAGAGCGGGAGGAGAGACCCAGTACTTC. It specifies CASSERAGGETQYF.

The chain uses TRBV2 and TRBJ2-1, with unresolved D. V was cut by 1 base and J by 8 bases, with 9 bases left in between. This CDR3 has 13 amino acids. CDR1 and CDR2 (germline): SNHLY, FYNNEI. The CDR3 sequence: CASSEEQQDEQFF. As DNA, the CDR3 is TGTGCCAGCAGTGAAGAGCAGCAGGATGAGCAGTTCTTC.

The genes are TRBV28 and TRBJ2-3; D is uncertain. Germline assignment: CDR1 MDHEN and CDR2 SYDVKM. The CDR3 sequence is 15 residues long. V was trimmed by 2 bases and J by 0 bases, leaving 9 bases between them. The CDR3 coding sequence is TGTGCCAGCAGTTTACCGGATGCTAGCACAGATACGCAGTATTTT. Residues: CASSLPDASTDTQYF.

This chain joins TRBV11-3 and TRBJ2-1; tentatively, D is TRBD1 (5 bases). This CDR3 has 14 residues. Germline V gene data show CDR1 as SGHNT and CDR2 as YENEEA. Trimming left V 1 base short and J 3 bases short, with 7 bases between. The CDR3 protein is CASSLGQGYNEQFF. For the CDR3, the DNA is TGTGCCAGCAGCTTAGGGCAGGGCTACAATGAGCAGTTCTTC.

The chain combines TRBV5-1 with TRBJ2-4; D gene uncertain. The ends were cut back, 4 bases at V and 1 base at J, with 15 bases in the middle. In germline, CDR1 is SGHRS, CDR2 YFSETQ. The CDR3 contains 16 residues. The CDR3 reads CASSVLSGLAKNIQYF. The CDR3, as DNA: TGCGCCAGCAGCGTGCTCTCGGGTCTGGCCAAAAACATTCAGTACTTC.

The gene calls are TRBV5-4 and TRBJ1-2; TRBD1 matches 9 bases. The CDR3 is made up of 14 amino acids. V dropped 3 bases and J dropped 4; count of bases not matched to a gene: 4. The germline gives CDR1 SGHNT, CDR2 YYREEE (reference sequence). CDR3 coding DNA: TGTGCCAGCAGCTGGGGACAGGGCGGCTATGGCTACACCTTC. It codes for CASSWGQGGYGYTF.

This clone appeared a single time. CDR3 DNA: TGTGCCAGCAGCTTAGAAAGAGGGTCCGAGACCCAGTACTTC. Translation gives CASSLERGSETQYF. The rearrangement joins TRBV7-8 to TRBJ2-5, with a weak D call TRBD2 (5 bases). CDR3 length: 14 residues. The V gene's germline CDR1 is SGHVS and CDR2 FQNEAQ. The V gene lost 1 base and the J gene lost 5 bases, with 11 bases spanning the gap.

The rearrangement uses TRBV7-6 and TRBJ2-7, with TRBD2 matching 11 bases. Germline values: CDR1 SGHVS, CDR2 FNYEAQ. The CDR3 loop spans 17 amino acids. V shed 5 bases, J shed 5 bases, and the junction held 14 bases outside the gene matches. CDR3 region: CASSPGPTSGSRHEQYF. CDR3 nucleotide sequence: TGTGCCAGCAGCCCCGGCCCCACTAGCGGGAGTCGGCACGAGCAGTACTTC.

The CDR3 here is CASSLGKEGQETQYF. As DNA, the CDR3 is TGTGCCAGCAGCTTGGGGAAAGAGGGCCAAGAGACCCAGTACTTC. The rearrangement joins TRBV5-4 to TRBJ2-5; a weak D match, TRBD2 (5 bases). V dropped 0 bases and J dropped 1 base, with 10 bases sitting between them. Germline-derived CDR1 and CDR2 are SGHNT and YYREEE (reference sequence). The CDR3 runs to 15 residues.

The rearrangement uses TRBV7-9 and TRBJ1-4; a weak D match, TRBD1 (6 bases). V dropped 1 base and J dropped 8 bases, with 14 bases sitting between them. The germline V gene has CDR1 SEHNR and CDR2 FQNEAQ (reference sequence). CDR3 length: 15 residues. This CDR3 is CASSLVLGAGEKLFF. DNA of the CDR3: TGTGCCAGCAGCTTAGTGCTGGGGGCAGGCGAAAAACTGTTTTTT.

The DNA of the CDR3 is TGCGCCAGCAGCTTGGATCCAGGGACATATGGTGAAGCTTTCTTT. Encoded protein: CASSLDPGTYGEAFF. J is TRBJ1-1 and V is TRBV5-1; a weak D match, TRBD1 (6 bases). The CDR3 length is 15 residues. Deletions cut 0 bases from V and 7 bases from J, with 16 bases between. The germline V gene encodes CDR1 SGHRS and CDR2 YFSETQ.

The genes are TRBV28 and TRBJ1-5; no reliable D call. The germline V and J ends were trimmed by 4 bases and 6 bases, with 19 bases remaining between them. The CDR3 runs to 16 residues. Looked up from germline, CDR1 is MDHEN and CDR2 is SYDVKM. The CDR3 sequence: CASSSLSVWVGQPQHF. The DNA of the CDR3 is TGTGCCAGCAGTTCCCTCTCGGTTTGGGTGGGTCAGCCCCAGCATTTT.

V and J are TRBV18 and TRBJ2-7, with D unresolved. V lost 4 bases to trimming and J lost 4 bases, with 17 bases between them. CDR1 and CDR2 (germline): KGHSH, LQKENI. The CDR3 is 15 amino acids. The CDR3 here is CASSQLVSRPYEQYF. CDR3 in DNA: TGTGCCAGCTCACAGCTAGTTTCTCGGCCGTACGAGCAGTACTTC.

CDR3 sequence (DNA): TGTGCCAGCAGCTCCGACAGGGTGGATTCCCTCTACGAGCAGTACTTC. Translated: CASSSDRVDSLYEQYF. The V gene is TRBV11-2, the J gene TRBJ2-7; 7 nucleotides align to TRBD1. J gave up 3 bases and V 4 bases, and 12 bases lay outside the gene matches. CDR1 SGHAT and CDR2 FQNNGV come from the germline V gene. The CDR3 runs 16 residues. Supplemented by reference TRBV11-2 and TRBJ2-7, the full variable domain reads EAGVAQSPRYKIIEKRQSVAFWCNPISGHATLYWYQQILGQGPKLLIQFQNNGVVDDSQLPKDRFSAERLKGVDSTLKIQPAKLEDSAVYLCASSSDRVDSLYEQYFGPGTRLTVT.

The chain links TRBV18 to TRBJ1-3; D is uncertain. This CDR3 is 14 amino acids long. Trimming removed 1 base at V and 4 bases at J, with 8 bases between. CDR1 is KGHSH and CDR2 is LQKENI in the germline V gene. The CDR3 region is CASSPQGAGNTIYF. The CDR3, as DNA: TGTGCCAGCTCACCACAGGGAGCCGGAAACACCATATATTTT.

The DNA for the CDR3 is TGTGCCATTAGGCCCGCGGGAGCTTATGAGCAGTACTTC. This encodes CAIRPAGAYEQYF. The chain carries TRBV10-3 and TRBJ2-7; 7 nucleotides agree with TRBD2. Germline assignment: CDR1 ENHRY and CDR2 SYGVKD. V shed 9 bases and J 7 bases; nucleotides not matched to a gene: 12. This CDR3 comprises 13 residues.

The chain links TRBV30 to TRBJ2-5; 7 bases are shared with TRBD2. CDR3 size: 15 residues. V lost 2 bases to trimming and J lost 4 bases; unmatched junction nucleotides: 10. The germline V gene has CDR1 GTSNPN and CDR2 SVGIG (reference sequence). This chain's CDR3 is CAWSPVAGVGETQYF. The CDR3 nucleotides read TGTGCCTGGAGTCCCGTGGCGGGAGTGGGAGAGACCCAGTACTTC.

The CDR3, as DNA: TGTGCCAGCCTATCTCAAGGGGGCGTGAACACTGAAGCTTTCTTT. Amino acids: CASLSQGGVNTEAFF. The chain uses TRBV28 and TRBJ1-1; 7 nucleotides agree with TRBD1. The CDR3 is 15 residues long. Germline CDR1 MDHEN, CDR2 SYDVKM. V lost 8 bases and J lost 0; bases outside the gene matches: 9.

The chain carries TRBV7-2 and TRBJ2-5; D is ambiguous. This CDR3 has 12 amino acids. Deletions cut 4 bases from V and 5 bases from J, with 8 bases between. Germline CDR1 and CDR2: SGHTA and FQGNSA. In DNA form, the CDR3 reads TGTGCCAGCAGCTCTCTTCGGGAGACCCAGTACTTC. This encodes CASSSLRETQYF.

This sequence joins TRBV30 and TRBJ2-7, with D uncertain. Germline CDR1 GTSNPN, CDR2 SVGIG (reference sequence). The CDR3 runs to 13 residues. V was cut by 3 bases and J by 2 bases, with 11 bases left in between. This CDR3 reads CAWRPLSAYEQYF. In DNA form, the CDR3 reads TGTGCCTGGAGGCCCCTTTCCGCCTACGAGCAGTACTTC.

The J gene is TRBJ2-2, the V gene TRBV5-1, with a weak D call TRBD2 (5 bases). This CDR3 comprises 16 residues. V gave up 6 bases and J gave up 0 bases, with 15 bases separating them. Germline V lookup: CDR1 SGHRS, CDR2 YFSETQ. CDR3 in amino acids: CASTIPGLPNTGELFF. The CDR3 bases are TGCGCCAGCACCATTCCTGGACTGCCGAACACCGGGGAGCTGTTTTTT. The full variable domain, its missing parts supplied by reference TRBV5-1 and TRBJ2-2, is KAGVTQTPRYLIKTRGQQVTLSCSPISGHRSVSWYQQTPGQGLQFLFEYFSETQRNKGNFPGRFSGRQFSNSRSEMNVSTLELGDSALYLCASTIPGLPNTGELFFGEGSRLTVL.

CDR3: CASSNTGEGEQYF. Here the CDR3 DNA reads TGCGCCAGCAGCAACACAGGGGAGGGCGAGCAGTACTTC. The chain couples TRBV5-1 to TRBJ2-7; D may be TRBD1 or TRBD2 (7 bases each). The CDR3 length is 13 residues. Germline lookup yields CDR1 SGHRS and CDR2 YFSETQ. V lost 4 bases and J lost 6, with 14 bases in between. Filled out from reference TRBV5-1 and TRBJ2-7, the complete variable domain reads KAGVTQTPRYLIKTRGQQVTLSCSPISGHRSVSWYQQTPGQGLQFLFEYFSETQRNKGNFPGRFSGRQFSNSRSEMNVSTLELGDSALYLCASSNTGEGEQYFGPGTRLTVT.

This CDR3 is CASSLGGRGHQPQHF. The DNA for the CDR3 is TGTGCCAGCAGCTTAGGGGGCAGGGGACATCAGCCCCAGCATTTT. The V call is TRBV7-2, the J call TRBJ1-5, with D tentatively TRBD1 (6 bases). Trimming cost V 1 base and J 5 bases, with 12 bases left between them. CDR3 length: 15 amino acids. Germline values: CDR1 SGHTA, CDR2 FQGNSA.

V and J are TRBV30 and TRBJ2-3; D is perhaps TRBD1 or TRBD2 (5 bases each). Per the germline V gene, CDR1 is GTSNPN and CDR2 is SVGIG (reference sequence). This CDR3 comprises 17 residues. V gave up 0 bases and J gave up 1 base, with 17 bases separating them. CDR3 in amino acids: CAWSVVVGDLRTDTQYF. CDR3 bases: TGTGCCTGGAGTGTAGTAGTTGGGGACCTCCGCACAGATACGCAGTATTTT.

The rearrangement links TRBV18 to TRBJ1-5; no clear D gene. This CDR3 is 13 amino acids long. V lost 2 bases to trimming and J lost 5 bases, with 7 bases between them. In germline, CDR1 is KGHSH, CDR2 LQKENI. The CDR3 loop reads CASSPGQDQPQHF. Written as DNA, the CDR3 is TGTGCCAGCTCACCAGGGCAGGATCAGCCCCAGCATTTT.

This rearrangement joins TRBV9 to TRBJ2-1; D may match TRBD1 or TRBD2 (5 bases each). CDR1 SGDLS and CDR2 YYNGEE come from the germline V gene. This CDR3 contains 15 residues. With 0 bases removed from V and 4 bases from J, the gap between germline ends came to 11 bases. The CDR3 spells CASSVGDPGYNEQFF. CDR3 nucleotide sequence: TGTGCCAGCAGCGTAGGGGACCCCGGATACAATGAGCAGTTCTTC.

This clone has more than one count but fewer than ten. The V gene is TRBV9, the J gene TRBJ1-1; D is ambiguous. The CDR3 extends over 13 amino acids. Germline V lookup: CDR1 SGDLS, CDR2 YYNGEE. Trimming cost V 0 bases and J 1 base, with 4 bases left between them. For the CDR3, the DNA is TGTGCCAGCAGCGTAGTCCCGAACACTGAAGCTTTCTTT. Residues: CASSVVPNTEAFF.

The CDR3, as DNA: TGTGCCAGCCAAGGGGTTGCAGAGACCCAGTACTTC. Protein product: CASQGVAETQYF. The chain has TRBV7-2 and TRBJ2-5, with D possibly TRBD1 on 5 matching bases. V was cut by 8 bases and J by 4 bases, with 11 bases left in between. The CDR3 covers 12 residues. Germline V lookup: CDR1 SGHTA, CDR2 FQGNSA.

The CDR3 DNA sequence: TGTGCCACCAGCAGTCCCGGGACTAGCGCTAACGAGCAGTACTTC. Its translation is CATSSPGTSANEQYF. The rearrangement uses TRBV15 and TRBJ2-7; 10 bases agree with TRBD2. V lost 3 bases and J lost 5; bases outside the gene matches: 7. CDR1 is LNHNV, CDR2 YYDKDF, per germline (reference sequence). The CDR3 contains 15 residues.

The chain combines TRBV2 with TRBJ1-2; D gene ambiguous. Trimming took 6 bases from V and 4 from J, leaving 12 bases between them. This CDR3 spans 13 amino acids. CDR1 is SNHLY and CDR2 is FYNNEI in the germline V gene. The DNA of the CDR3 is TGTGCCAGCAGGAATGACGGACGCTATGGCTACACCTTC. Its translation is CASRNDGRYGYTF. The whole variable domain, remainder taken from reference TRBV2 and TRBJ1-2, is EPEVTQTPSHQVTQMGQEVILRCVPISNHLYFYWYRQILGQKVEFLVSFYNNEISEKSEIFDDQFSVERPDGSNFTLKIRSTKLEDSAMYFCASRNDGRYGYTFGSGTRLTVV.